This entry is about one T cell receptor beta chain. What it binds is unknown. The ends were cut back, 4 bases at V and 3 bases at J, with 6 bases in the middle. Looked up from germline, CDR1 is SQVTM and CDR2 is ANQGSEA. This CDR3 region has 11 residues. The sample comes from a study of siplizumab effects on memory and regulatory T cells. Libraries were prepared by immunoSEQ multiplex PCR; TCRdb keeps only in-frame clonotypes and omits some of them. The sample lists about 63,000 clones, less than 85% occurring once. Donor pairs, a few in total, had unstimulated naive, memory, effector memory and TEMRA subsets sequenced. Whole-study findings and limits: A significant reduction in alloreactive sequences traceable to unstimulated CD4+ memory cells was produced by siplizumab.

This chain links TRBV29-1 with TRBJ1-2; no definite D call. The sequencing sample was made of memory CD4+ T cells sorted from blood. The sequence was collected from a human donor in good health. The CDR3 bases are TGCAGCGTTGGACATCACTATGGCTACACCTTC. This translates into CSVGHHYGYTF.